This entry lists 9 T cell receptor beta chains sequenced from one sample in a study of blood T cells in healthy people across ages. With a J-beta primer mix and a sample-barcoded 5' primer, a second PCR ran 7 to 11 cycles. MiXCR was run by TCRdb on the 5' RACE reads, yielding one entry per CDR3 protein. Seen here are about 760,000 distinct CDR3 sequences, around three fifths observed once, and the top ten hold around 24%. Sequences were obtained from blood. Receptors originate from a middle-aged man in good health.

The CDR3 sequence: CASSYSASGHEQYF. CDR3 bases: TGTGCCAGCAGTTACTCGGCTAGCGGACACGAGCAGTACTTC. The rearrangement links TRBV6-5 to TRBJ2-7; 7 bases map to TRBD2. The CDR3 loop spans 14 amino acids. With V trimmed by 0 bases and J by 5 bases, 4 bases remained unmatched. Germline loops: CDR1 MNHEY, CDR2 SVGAGI.

The chain links TRBV4-3 to TRBJ2-1; D unresolved. The V end was cut by 4 bases, the J end by 8 bases, with 15 bases between. Germline-derived CDR1 and CDR2 are LGHNA and YSLEER. The CDR3 contains 14 residues. The CDR3 spells CASSLAPESYEQFF. The DNA for the CDR3 is TGCGCCAGCAGCCTTGCGCCGGAGAGCTATGAGCAGTTCTTC.

The genes are TRBV20-1 and TRBJ2-7; no firm D call. The end of the DNA aligns better with TRBJ2-5, so the J call may be wrong. The CDR3 is 14 amino acids. CDR1 is DFQATT and CDR2 is SNEGSKA in the germline V gene (reference sequence). The DNA for the CDR3 is TGCAGTGCAAGAACAACAGTCTTCAGGGAGACCCAGTACTTC. Residues: CSARTTVFRETQYF.

The chain carries TRBV18 and TRBJ2-5; D tentatively fits TRBD1 or TRBD2 (6 bases each). Per germline, CDR1 KGHSH and CDR2 LQKENI. The length of the CDR3 is 14 residues. Trimming left V 2 bases short and J 4 bases short, with 11 bases between. Here the CDR3 DNA reads TGTGCCAGCTCACCAAAGGGGGGCGGAGAGACCCAGTACTTC. This sequence encodes CASSPKGGGETQYF. The full variable domain, rest sourced from reference TRBV18 and TRBJ2-5, is NAGVMQNPRHLVRRRGQEARLRCSPMKGHSHVYWYRQLPEEGLKFMVYLQKENIIDESGMPKERFSAEFPKEGPSILRIQQVVRGDSAAYFCASSPKGGGETQYFGPGTRLLVL.

This chain links TRBV7-8 with TRBJ1-5, with D possibly being TRBD1 (5 bases). The V gene lost 4 bases and the J gene lost 1 base, with 14 bases spanning the gap. The CDR3 extends over 16 amino acids. Germline loops: CDR1 SGHVS, CDR2 FQNEAQ. Here the CDR3 reads CASSSIRVGSNQPQHF. The CDR3 coding sequence is TGTGCCAGCAGCTCAATCAGGGTGGGGAGCAATCAGCCCCAGCATTTT. Complete variable domain (other parts from reference TRBV7-8 and TRBJ1-5): GAGVSQSPRYKVAKRGQDVALRCDPISGHVSLFWYQQALGQGPEFLTYFQNEAQLDKSGLPSDRFFAERPEGSVSTLKIQRTQQEDSAVYLCASSSIRVGSNQPQHFGDGTRLSIL.

This clonotype is a singleton in its sample. The rearrangement joins TRBV20-1 to TRBJ1-6; a possible D gene is TRBD1 (5 bases). With 5 bases removed from V and 12 bases from J, the gap between germline ends came to 11 bases. CDR3 size: 11 residues. Germline CDR1 reads DFQATT; CDR2 reads SNEGSKA (reference sequence). This CDR3 is CSAGRQIPLHF. CDR3 nucleotide sequence: TGCAGTGCTGGGCGACAGATACCCCTCCACTTT.

This sequence joins TRBV20-1 and TRBJ2-7; 8 bases line up with TRBD2. The V gene's germline CDR1 is DFQATT and CDR2 SNEGSKA (reference sequence). The CDR3 is 15 residues long. With V trimmed by 1 base and J by 4 bases, 9 bases remained unmatched. CDR3 nucleotide sequence: TGCAGTGCTAGAGTGGTGACGGGAGGGTTATACGAGCAGTACTTC. This codes for CSARVVTGGLYEQYF.

This clonotype has more than one count but fewer than ten. V gene TRBV12-3 or TRBV12-4 combines with J gene TRBJ2-5; possibly TRBD1 or TRBD2 for D (7 bases each). V shed 8 bases and J shed 2 bases, with 15 bases lying between them. This CDR3 spans 14 amino acids. CDR3 DNA sequence: TGTGCCAGCGAGCGGGACAGATTGCAAGAGACCCAGTACTTC. It is translated as CASERDRLQETQYF.

The chain joins TRBV6-1 to TRBJ2-2; D remains unclear. The germline V gene has CDR1 MNHNS and CDR2 SASEGT. Trimming stripped 4 bases from V and 6 bases from J, with 18 bases between. This CDR3 is 16 amino acids long. As DNA, the CDR3 is TGTGCCAGCAGTGTTTCCGGGCGGTCACGCGCCGGGGAGCTGTTTTTT. It yields the protein CASSVSGRSRAGELFF.